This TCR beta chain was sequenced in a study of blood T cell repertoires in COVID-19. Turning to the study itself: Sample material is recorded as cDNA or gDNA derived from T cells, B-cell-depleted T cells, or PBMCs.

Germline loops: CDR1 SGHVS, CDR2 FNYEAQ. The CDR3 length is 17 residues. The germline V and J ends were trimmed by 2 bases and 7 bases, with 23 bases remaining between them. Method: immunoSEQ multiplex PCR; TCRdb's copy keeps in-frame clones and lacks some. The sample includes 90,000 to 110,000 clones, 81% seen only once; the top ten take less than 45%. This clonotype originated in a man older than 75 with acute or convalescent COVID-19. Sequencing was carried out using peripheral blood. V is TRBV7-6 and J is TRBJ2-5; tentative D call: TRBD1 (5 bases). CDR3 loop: CASSLNAEFQGIGTQYF. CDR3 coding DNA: TGTGCCAGCAGCTTAAACGCAGAGTTCCAGGGTATAGGGACCCAGTACTTC.